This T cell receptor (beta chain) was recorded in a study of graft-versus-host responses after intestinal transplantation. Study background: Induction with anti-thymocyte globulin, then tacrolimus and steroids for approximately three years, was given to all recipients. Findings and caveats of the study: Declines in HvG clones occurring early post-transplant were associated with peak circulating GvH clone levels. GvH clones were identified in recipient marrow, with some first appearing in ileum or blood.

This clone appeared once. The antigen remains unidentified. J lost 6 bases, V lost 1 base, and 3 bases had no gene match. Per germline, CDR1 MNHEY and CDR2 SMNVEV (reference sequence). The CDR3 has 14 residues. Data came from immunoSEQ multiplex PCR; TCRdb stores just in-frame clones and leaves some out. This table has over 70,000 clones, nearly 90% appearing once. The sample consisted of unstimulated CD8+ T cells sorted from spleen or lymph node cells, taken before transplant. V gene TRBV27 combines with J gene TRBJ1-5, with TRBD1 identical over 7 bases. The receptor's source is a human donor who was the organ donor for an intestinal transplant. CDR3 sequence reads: CASSLLQGFQPQHF. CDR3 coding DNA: TGTGCCAGCAGTTTATTACAGGGGTTTCAGCCCCAGCATTTT.